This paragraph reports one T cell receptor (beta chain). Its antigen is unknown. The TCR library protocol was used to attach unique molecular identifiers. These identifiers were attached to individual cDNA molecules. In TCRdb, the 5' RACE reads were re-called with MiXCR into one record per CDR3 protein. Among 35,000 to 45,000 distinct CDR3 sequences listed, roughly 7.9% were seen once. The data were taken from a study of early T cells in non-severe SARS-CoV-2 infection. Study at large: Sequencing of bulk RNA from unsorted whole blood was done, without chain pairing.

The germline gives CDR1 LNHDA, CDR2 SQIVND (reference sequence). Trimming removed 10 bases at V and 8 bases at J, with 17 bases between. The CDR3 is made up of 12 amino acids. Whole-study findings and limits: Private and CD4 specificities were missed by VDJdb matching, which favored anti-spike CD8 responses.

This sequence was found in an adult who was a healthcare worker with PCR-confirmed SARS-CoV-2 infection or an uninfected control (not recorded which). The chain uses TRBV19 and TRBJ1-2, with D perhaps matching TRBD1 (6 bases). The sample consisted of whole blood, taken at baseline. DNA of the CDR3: TGTGCCACCGCGGACAGCTTCGGCGGCTACACCTTC. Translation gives CATADSFGGYTF.